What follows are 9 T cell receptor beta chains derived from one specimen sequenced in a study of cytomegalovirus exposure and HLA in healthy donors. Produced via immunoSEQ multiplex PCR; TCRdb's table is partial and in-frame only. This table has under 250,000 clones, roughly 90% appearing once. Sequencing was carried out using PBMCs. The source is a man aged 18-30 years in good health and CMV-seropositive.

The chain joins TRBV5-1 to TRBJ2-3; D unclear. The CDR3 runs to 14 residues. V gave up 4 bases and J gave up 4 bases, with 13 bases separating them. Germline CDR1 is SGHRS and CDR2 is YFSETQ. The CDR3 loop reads CASSQRLASDTQYF. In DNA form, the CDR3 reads TGCGCCAGCAGCCAGCGACTCGCTTCAGATACGCAGTATTTT.

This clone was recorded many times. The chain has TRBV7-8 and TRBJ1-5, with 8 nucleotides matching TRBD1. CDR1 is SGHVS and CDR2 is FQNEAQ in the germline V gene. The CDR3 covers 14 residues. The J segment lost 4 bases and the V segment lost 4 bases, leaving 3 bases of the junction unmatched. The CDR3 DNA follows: TGTGCCAGCAGCTCGGGACAGGTAAATCAGCCCCAGCATTTT. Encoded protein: CASSSGQVNQPQHF.

CDR3 sequence reads: CASRPYFTSGNGYTF. CDR3 nucleotide sequence: TGTGCCAGCAGGCCGTATTTCACCAGCGGCAATGGCTACACCTTC. This chain joins TRBV28 and TRBJ1-2; D is unresolved. The CDR3 length is 15 residues. CDR1 is MDHEN, CDR2 SYDVKM, per germline. V lost 6 bases, J lost 6 bases, and 20 bases lay in between.

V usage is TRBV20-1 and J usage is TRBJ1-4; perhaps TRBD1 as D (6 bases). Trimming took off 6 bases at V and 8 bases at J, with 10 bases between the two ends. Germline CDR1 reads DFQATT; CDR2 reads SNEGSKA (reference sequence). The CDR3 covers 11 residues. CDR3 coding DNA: TGCAGTGCAACAGGGCAGGAAAAACTGTTTTTT. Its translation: CSATGQEKLFF.

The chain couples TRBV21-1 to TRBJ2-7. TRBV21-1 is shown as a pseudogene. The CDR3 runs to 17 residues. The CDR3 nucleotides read TGTGCCAGCAGCAATTTTTTAGATGGGACGGAGTCCTACGAGCAGTACTTC. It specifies CASSNFLDGTESYEQYF.

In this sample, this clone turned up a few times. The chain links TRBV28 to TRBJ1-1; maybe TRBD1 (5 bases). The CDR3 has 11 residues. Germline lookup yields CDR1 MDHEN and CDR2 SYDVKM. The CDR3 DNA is TGTGCAGGAGGAGGGGAAACTGAAGCTTTCTTT. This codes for CAGGGETEAFF. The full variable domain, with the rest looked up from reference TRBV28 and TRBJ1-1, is DVKVTQSSRYLVKRTGEKVFLECVQDMDHENMFWYRQDPGLGLRLIYFSYDVKMKEKGDIPEGYSVSREKKERFSLILESASTNQTSMYLCAGGGETEAFFGQGTRLTVV.

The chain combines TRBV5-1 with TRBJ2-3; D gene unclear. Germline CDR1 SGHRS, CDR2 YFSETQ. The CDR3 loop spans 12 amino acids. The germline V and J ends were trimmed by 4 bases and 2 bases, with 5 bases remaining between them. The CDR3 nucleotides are TGCGCCAGCAGCCACCTCACAGATACGCAGTATTTT. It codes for CASSHLTDTQYF.

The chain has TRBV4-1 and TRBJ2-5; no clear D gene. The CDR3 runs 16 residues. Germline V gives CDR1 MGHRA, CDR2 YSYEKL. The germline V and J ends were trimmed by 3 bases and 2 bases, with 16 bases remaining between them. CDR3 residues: CASSHVPRAGQETQYF. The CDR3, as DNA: TGCGCCAGCAGCCACGTACCTCGGGCAGGTCAAGAGACCCAGTACTTC.

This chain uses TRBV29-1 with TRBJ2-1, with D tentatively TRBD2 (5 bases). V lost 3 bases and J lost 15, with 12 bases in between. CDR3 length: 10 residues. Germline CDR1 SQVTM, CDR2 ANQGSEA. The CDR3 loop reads CSVDAHEGFF. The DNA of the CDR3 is TGCAGCGTTGATGCCCATGAGGGGTTCTTC.